This is a list of T cell receptor beta chains from one sample in a study of blood T cell repertoires in COVID-19. TCRdb's table, derived via immunoSEQ multiplex PCR, lists solely in-frame clones and lacks some. The sample has just over 650,000 clones, 80% to 90% seen once. Sequences were obtained from peripheral blood. The receptors shown here come from a woman aged 18-30 years with acute or convalescent COVID-19. The CDR3 runs from the conserved cysteine through the conserved F or W. The D gene is left open where the match is weak. The size entry is marked missing in some rows and otherwise reads once, few, many or a size class.

- | TRBJ1-3 | TRBD1 | TRBV29-1 | CSVGDRGFGNTIYF | TGCAGCGTCGGGGACAGGGGGTTCGGAAACACCATATATTTT
- | TRBJ1-6 | - | TRBV9 | CASSAGLGSSYNSPLHF | TGTGCCAGCAGCGCGGGTCTAGGGAGCTCCTATAATTCACCCCTCCACTTT
- | TRBJ2-1 | TRBD2 | TRBV20-1 | CSGLAGNEQFF | TGCAGTGGGCTAGCGGGCAATGAGCAGTTCTTC
once | TRBJ1-1 | TRBD1 | TRBV12-3/TRBV12-4 | CASTQEGAGAFF | TGTGCCAGCACACAGGAGGGGGCTGGAGCTTTCTTT
- | TRBJ1-3 | - | TRBV5-1 | CASSPDRPGNTIYF | TGCGCCAGCAGCCCCGACAGACCAGGAAACACCATATATTTT
- | TRBJ1-6 | - | TRBV21-1 | CASSKGDKGGNNSPLHF | TGTGCCAGCAGCAAAGGCGATAAAGGGGGAAATAATTCACCCCTCCACTTT
- | TRBJ1-2 | TRBD1 | TRBV7-2 | CASSLVQGALNYGYTF | TGTGCCAGCAGCTTAGTACAGGGGGCCCTTAACTATGGCTACACCTTC
- | TRBJ1-1 | TRBD1 | TRBV5-1 | CASRNRTGGATEAFF | TGCGCCAGCAGGAACCGAACAGGGGGCGCCACTGAAGCTTTCTTT
- | TRBJ1-3 | - | TRBV3-1/TRBV3-2 | CASSSPISGYSGNTIYF | TGTGCCAGCAGCTCCCCTATTTCAGGATACTCTGGAAACACCATATATTTT
- | TRBJ1-1 | - | TRBV5-8 | CASSLFRFNTEAFF | TGTGCCAGCAGCTTGTTCAGATTTAACACTGAAGCTTTCTTT
- | TRBJ2-7 | - | TRBV3-1/TRBV3-2 | CASSQGWQNDEQYF | TGTGCCAGCAGCCAAGGTTGGCAGAACGACGAGCAGTACTTC
- | TRBJ1-1 | - | TRBV10-3 | CAIQVTQQGSEAFF | TGTGCCATCCAAGTAACCCAACAGGGATCTGAAGCTTTCTTT
- | TRBJ1-1 | - | TRBV9 | CASSVVEGQGEAFF | TGTGCCAGCAGCGTAGTTGAAGGGCAGGGAGAAGCTTTCTTT
once | TRBJ1-1 | TRBD1 | TRBV11-1 | CASSPGGSLNTEAFF | TGTGCCAGCAGCCCAGGGGGATCATTGAACACTGAAGCTTTCTTT
- | TRBJ2-6 | TRBD2 | TRBV19 | CASSIGLAGGPFGGANVLTF | TGTGCCAGTAGTATCGGCCTAGCGGGGGGGCCTTTTGGCGGGGCCAACGTCCTGACTTTC